These 13 T cell receptor beta chains were sequenced from one sample in a study of regulatory T cells in long-lasting Graves disease. Libraries of TCR beta came from iRepertoire HTBI primers plus Arm-PCR of CDR3 regions. A single record per CDR3 protein comes from TCRdb applying MiXCR to the multiplex PCR reads. The sample holds hundreds of thousands of distinct CDR3 sequences; around 21% are singletons and the top ten take 7% to 9.5%. Indicated time point: persistent/refractory GD, antithyroid drugs over 5 years with positive TRAb. PBMCs were the source of the RNA used for TCR sequencing. This specimen consisted of peripheral blood mononuclear cells (PBMCs), obtained when the disease was refractory, from a patient treated with antithyroid drugs. The receptors were sampled from a female donor with Graves disease.

In regard to this clonotype: This clone may be a read error of a much larger clone one base away. The genes are TRBV6-1 and TRBJ2-7, with 9 bases identical to TRBD2. Germline V gene sequence: CDR1 MNHNS, CDR2 SASEGT. This CDR3 has 15 residues. In nucleotides, the CDR3 is TGTGCCAGCAGCCGGACTAGCGCCACTGCTGGAGAGCAGTGCTTC. Encoded protein: CASSRTSATAGEQCF.

For this clonotype: One base away lies a much larger clone, so this may be a sequencing read error. The chain couples TRBV3-1 to TRBJ1-2; D is unresolved. Per germline, CDR1 LGHDT and CDR2 YNNKEL (reference sequence). The CDR3 is 14 residues long. This CDR3 is CVSSQDPGAGGYTF. Here the CDR3 DNA reads TGTGTCAGCAGCCAAGATCCTGGTGCAGGAGGCTACACCTTC. Together with reference TRBV3-1 and TRBJ1-2, the CDR3 gives the full variable domain: DTAVSQTPKYLVTQMGNDKSIKCEQNLGHDTMYWYKQDSKKFLKIMFSYNNKELIINETVPNRFSPKSPDKAHLNLHINSLELGDSAVYFCVSSQDPGAGGYTFGSGTRLTVV.

Many counts were recorded for this clonotype. Written as DNA, the CDR3 is TGTGCCATCAACGGGGCAGACCAAGAGACCCAGTACTTC. It specifies CAINGADQETQYF. V usage is TRBV2 and J usage is TRBJ2-5; D could derive from TRBD1 or TRBD2 (5 bases each). Germline CDR1 reads SNHLY; CDR2 reads FYNNEI. V was pared by 10 bases and J by 0 bases, with 12 bases between. There are 13 residues in the CDR3.

This clonotype was seen many times. The chain recombines TRBV30 with TRBJ1-1; D is undetermined. CDR1 and CDR2 from the germline V gene are GTSNPN and SVGIG (reference sequence). Trimming took 0 bases from V and 1 from J, leaving 6 bases between them. The CDR3 is 13 amino acids. CDR3 loop: CAWSVRRNTEAFF. The CDR3 bases are TGTGCCTGGAGTGTTCGGAGGAACACTGAAGCTTTCTTT.

This clonotype came up many times. The chain has TRBV2 and TRBJ2-5; TRBD2 matches 9 bases. Trimming cost V 7 bases and J 5 bases; bases outside gene matches: 14. CDR3 length: 16 residues. Looked up from germline, CDR1 is SNHLY and CDR2 is FYNNEI. For the CDR3, the DNA is TGTGCCAGCACTGCCGGCGGGAGGGTCGGCCGGGAGACCCAGTACTTC. Translated: CASTAGGRVGRETQYF.

This clonotype was observed many times. The rearrangement uses TRBV7-2 and TRBJ2-5; 11 bases map to TRBD2. The CDR3 is 17 amino acids. CDR1 is SGHTA and CDR2 is FQGNSA in the germline V gene. The J segment lost 5 bases and the V segment lost 1 base, leaving 9 bases of the junction unmatched. The CDR3 coding sequence is TGTGCCAGCAGCTTAGAAGGACTAGCGGGCCCGACTGAGACCCAGTACTTC. It is translated as CASSLEGLAGPTETQYF. Full variable domain (rest looked up from reference TRBV7-2 and TRBJ2-5): GAGVSQSPSNKVTEKGKDVELRCDPISGHTALYWYRQSLGQGLEFLIYFQGNSAPDKSGLPSDRFSAERTGGSVSTLTIQRTQQEDSAVYLCASSLEGLAGPTETQYFGPGTRLLVL.

This clonotype was counted many times. The CDR3, as DNA: TGTGCCAGCAGTTACGATATCTGGACCCAGTACTTC. Translation: CASSYDIWTQYF. The chain employs TRBV6-5 and TRBJ2-5, with unresolved D. CDR3 length equals 12 residues. V was pared by 2 bases and J by 7 bases, with 8 bases between. Germline values: CDR1 MNHEY, CDR2 SVGAGI.

The sample holds a few counts of this clonotype. V gene TRBV12-3 or TRBV12-4 combines with J gene TRBJ2-7; D might be TRBD2 (5 bases). The CDR3 totals 14 residues. V was trimmed by 3 bases and J by 13 bases, leaving 22 bases between them. The CDR3 sequence: CASSFPPRVPEVYF. The CDR3 coding sequence is TGTGCCAGCAGTTTCCCCCCGCGGGTTCCGGAGGTCTACTTC.

V is TRBV4-2 and J is TRBJ2-7; D is perhaps TRBD1 or TRBD2 (5 bases each). In germline, CDR1 is LGHNA, CDR2 YNFKEQ. V dropped 3 bases and J dropped 6 bases, with 21 bases sitting between them. CDR3 length: 16 residues. In nucleotides, the CDR3 is TGTGCCAGCAGCCAGGCACGCTGGGACCCCCGCGGCGAGCAGTACTTC. Its translation: CASSQARWDPRGEQYF.

This clonotype was counted only a few times. The V call is TRBV2, the J call TRBJ2-1, with TRBD1 matching 7 bases. This CDR3 is built from 14 residues. Germline V gene sequence: CDR1 SNHLY, CDR2 FYNNEI. J was trimmed by 4 bases and V by 2 bases; bases with no gene match: 2. CDR3 in amino acids: CASSEQGVYNEQFF. In nucleotides, the CDR3 is TGTGCCAGCAGTGAACAGGGGGTTTACAATGAGCAGTTCTTC.

The table lists this clonotype with many counts. The chain links TRBV28 to TRBJ2-7; 8 nucleotides align to TRBD1. J lost 3 bases, V lost 6 bases, and 7 bases had no gene match. This CDR3 has 14 amino acids. Germline V CDR1 and CDR2: MDHEN, SYDVKM. The CDR3 DNA sequence: TGTGCCAGCAGGATCGGGACAGGAAACTACGAGCAGTACTTC. It is translated as CASRIGTGNYEQYF.

The chain combines TRBV5-1 with TRBJ2-7; 10 nucleotides match TRBD2. The CDR3 length is 15 residues. CDR1 and CDR2 from the germline V gene are SGHRS and YFSETQ. Germline trimming cut 3 bases from V and 2 bases from J; bases unmatched to any gene: 5. This CDR3 reads CASSSGLAETYEQYF. The CDR3 DNA follows: TGCGCCAGCAGCTCCGGACTAGCGGAGACCTACGAGCAGTACTTC.

V usage is TRBV20-1 and J usage is TRBJ1-2, with 8 nucleotides matching TRBD1. The V gene's germline CDR1 is DFQATT and CDR2 SNEGSKA (reference sequence). V gave up 6 bases and J gave up 6 bases; unmatched junction bases: 3. The CDR3 sequence is 11 residues long. Here the CDR3 reads CSAWTGNGYTF. CDR3 DNA sequence: TGCAGTGCCTGGACAGGGAATGGCTACACCTTC.